These T cell receptor beta chains were read from a single sample in a study of CD8 T cells in ankylosing spondylitis. TCRdb re-derived calls from the 5' RACE reads in MiXCR, one entry per CDR3 protein. The data hold some 70,000 distinct CDR3 sequences, with approximately 5.3% observed a single time. The sample consisted of blood, either unsorted or a sorted T cell fraction (not recorded which). The source is a male donor with ankylosing spondylitis or in good health (not recorded which). The CDR3 runs from the conserved cysteine through the conserved F or W. The order of the fields is CDR3 protein, CDR3 DNA, D gene, J gene, clone size, V gene. D genes are given only for firm matches. Clone sizes are shown as once, few, many or a size class.

CASRKPGATNEQFF TGTGCCAGCAGGAAACCGGGAGCCACTAATGAGCAGTTCTTC NA TRBJ2-1 many TRBV3-1
CASSGRPGQADTGELFF TGTGCCAGCAGTGGAAGACCGGGACAGGCGGACACCGGGGAGCTGTTTTTT TRBD1 TRBJ2-2 many TRBV12-3/TRBV12-4
CASTKGDRGQPQHF TGTGCCAGCACAAAAGGGGACAGGGGACAGCCCCAGCATTTT TRBD1 TRBJ1-5 many TRBV2
CSARETGRYEQYF TGCAGTGCTAGAGAAACAGGGCGGTACGAGCAGTACTTC NA TRBJ2-7 many TRBV20-1
CASCEAPQGETQYF TGCGCCAGCTGCGAGGCACCTCAGGGAGAGACCCAGTACTTC NA TRBJ2-5 once TRBV10-2
CASSSPSRVGLNSPLHF TGTGCCAGCAGTTCCCCCTCTAGGGTTGGTCTGAATTCACCCCTCCACTTT NA TRBJ1-6 many TRBV28
CASSSSGTEYSNQPQHF TGTGCCAGCAGTTCCTCCGGGACAGAGTATAGCAATCAGCCCCAGCATTTT TRBD1 TRBJ1-5 many TRBV28
CSALTRQAYEQYF TGCAGTGCTTTGACACGACAAGCCTACGAGCAGTACTTC NA TRBJ2-7 many TRBV20-1
CASSRQGGTEAFF TGTGCCAGCAGTCGACAGGGAGGTACTGAAGCTTTCTTT TRBD1 TRBJ1-1 many TRBV2
CASSEVGTRTDF TGTGCCAGCAGTGAAGTGGGGACCCGTACGGACTTC NA TRBJ2-7 many TRBV6-1
CSASTGEYTEAFF TGCAGTGCCTCGACAGGGGAGTACACTGAAGCTTTCTTT TRBD1 TRBJ1-1 many TRBV20-1
CASSLVRFGVSSGANVLTF TGTGCCAGCAGCTTAGTGCGTTTCGGTGTGAGCTCTGGGGCCAACGTCCTGACTTTC NA TRBJ2-6 few TRBV11-1
CATSVAESTDTQYF TGCGCCACCTCGGTAGCGGAAAGCACAGATACGCAGTATTTT NA TRBJ2-3 many TRBV4-3
CCARDLGELAVQETQYF TGCTGTGCTAGAGATCTAGGGGAACTAGCGGTTCAAGAGACCCAGTACTTC TRBD2 TRBJ2-5 many TRBV20-1
CASSPRVEDQPQHF TGTGCCAGCTCACCAAGGGTGGAGGATCAGCCCCAGCATTTT NA TRBJ1-5 many TRBV18
CASKTTSGGDIQYF TGTGCCAGCAAGACGACTAGCGGTGGGGACATTCAGTACTTC TRBD2 TRBJ2-4 many TRBV28
CASSYGDTEAFF TGTGCCAGCAGCTACGGTGACACTGAAGCTTTCTTT NA TRBJ1-1 many TRBV9
CASAPRTVMNTEAFF TGTGCCAGCGCTCCTCGGACAGTGATGAACACTGAAGCTTTCTTT NA TRBJ1-1 many TRBV27
CASSLDMGRSSPLHF TGTGCCAGCAGCTTAGATATGGGCCGCAGTTCACCCCTCCACTTT NA TRBJ1-6 many TRBV7-2
CATSEGPGRNTEAFF TGTGCCACCAGTGAGGGACCGGGGAGGAACACTGAAGCTTTCTTT NA TRBJ1-1 many TRBV24-1
CSATGTSYGYTF TGCAGTGCCACCGGGACAAGCTATGGCTACACCTTC NA TRBJ1-2 many TRBV20-1
CATQDYTDTQYF TGTGCCACCCAGGATTACACAGATACGCAGTATTTT NA TRBJ2-3 many TRBV24-1
CASSLAGDGYGYTF TGCGCCAGCAGCTTGGCAGGGGACGGCTATGGCTACACCTTC NA TRBJ1-2 many TRBV5-1
CSASSGSGGADTQYF TGCAGTGCTAGTTCGGGTAGCGGGGGGGCAGATACGCAGTATTTT TRBD2 TRBJ2-3 many TRBV20-1
CASSLRGPPNYGYTF TGTGCCAGCTCACTCCGGGGGCCACCTAACTATGGCTACACCTTC NA TRBJ1-2 many TRBV18
CASLRDRSSYEQYF TGTGCCAGCCTAAGGGACAGAAGCTCCTACGAGCAGTACTTC TRBD1 TRBJ2-7 many TRBV12-3/TRBV12-4
CSARGGGFTGELFF TGCAGTGCTAGAGGGGGCGGATTCACCGGGGAGCTGTTTTTT NA TRBJ2-2 many TRBV20-1
CASSLYLSSGAKNIQYF TGTGCCAGCAGCTTATATTTGTCCTCGGGGGCCAAAAACATTCAGTACTTC NA TRBJ2-4 many TRBV11-2
CASSPGQSTDTQYF TGCGCCAGCAGCCCCGGACAAAGCACAGATACGCAGTATTTT NA TRBJ2-3 many TRBV5-1
CSVPNLMNTEAFF TGCAGTGTTCCGAACCTCATGAACACTGAAGCTTTCTTT NA TRBJ1-1 many TRBV20-1
CASSLWGRDTQYF TGTGCCAGCAGCTTATGGGGGAGAGATACGCAGTATTTT NA TRBJ2-3 many TRBV7-8
CASSAGQGGNIQYF TGCGCCAGCAGCGCCGGACAGGGGGGAAACATTCAGTACTTC TRBD1 TRBJ2-4 many TRBV5-1